This TCR beta chain appears in the sequencing data of a study of beta chain features in type 1 diabetes. Germline assignment: CDR1 SQVTM and CDR2 ANQGSEA. The CDR3 contains 13 residues. Unmatched junction bases numbered 3, after V lost 0 bases and J lost 6 bases. Each of the CD4+ naive, central memory, regulatory and stem cell-like memory populations was sorted via CD45RO/CCR7/CD25/CD127/CD95/CD27. In its sample, this clone was seen a few times. Reverse transcription of all isolated RNA meant that expressed TCRB transcripts were sequenced. Method: immunoSEQ multiplex PCR; TCRdb's copy keeps in-frame clones and lacks some. The table lists roughly 45,000 clones, about 50% of them singletons.

This clonotype was sampled from a woman in her twenties or thirties in good health. The chain links TRBV29-1 to TRBJ2-3; 7 bases fit TRBD2. What was sequenced was stem cell memory CD4+ T cells from blood. The CDR3 coding sequence is TGCAGCGTTGAAGATGGGGGGGAGGATACGCAGTATTTT. Its protein is CSVEDGGEDTQYF.